This paragraph covers one T cell receptor beta chain sequence. The table came from immunoSEQ multiplex PCR; TCRdb's copy has only in-frame clones and leaves some out. The data contain over 15,000 clones, 60% to 80% of them singletons. The sample originates from a study of neoadjuvant nivolumab and ipilimumab in lung cancer. The germline V gene has CDR1 SGDLS and CDR2 YYNGEE. The V gene end was trimmed by 3 bases and the J gene end by 5 bases; junction bases not matched to a gene: 4. CDR3 length equals 15 residues. Material: tumor tissue, obtained after neoadjuvant nivolumab, alone or with ipilimumab, at or shortly before surgery. The receptor was derived from an adult with non-small cell lung cancer. The chain recombines TRBV9 with TRBJ2-1, with 11 bases aligning to TRBD1. This chain's CDR3 is CASSGTGGMHNEQFF. The CDR3 bases are TGTGCCAGCAGCGGGACAGGGGGCATGCACAATGAGCAGTTCTTC. The variable domain in full, completed from reference TRBV9 and TRBJ2-1, reads DSGVTQTPKHLITATGQRVTLRCSPRSGDLSVYWYQQSLDQGLQFLIQYYNGEERAKGNILERFSAQQFPDLHSELNLSSLELGDSALYFCASSGTGGMHNEQFFGPGTRLTVL.